This TCR beta chain appears in the sequencing data of a study of vaccination and CD4 T cells after COVID-19. Study overall: Cells received overlapping spike peptides from SARS-CoV-2, HCoV-NL63, HCoV-OC43 and HCoV-229E as stimulation.

The Oncomine TCR Beta short-read assay was applied to DNA of cultured CD4+ T cells. TCRdb itself ran the PCR reads through MiXCR, one entry per CDR3 protein. The table records 13,000 to 15,000 distinct CDR3 sequences, 60% of them present only once. Treatment described: roughly ten-day PBMC culture with coronavirus spike peptide pools or control peptides (ViraFEST assay). On this clonotype: The antigen remains undetermined.

In germline, CDR1 is MNHEY, CDR2 SVGEGT. V shed 2 bases and J shed 4 bases, with 6 bases lying between them. This CDR3 has 12 residues. The TCR originated in a human donor who had recovered from COVID-19. This chain connects TRBV6-2 or TRBV6-3 to TRBJ2-7; D is unresolved. Input material: CD4+ T cells from blood, cultured in vitro. DNA of the CDR3: TGTGCCAGCAGTTACATGGGTTACGAGCAGTACTTC. Protein product: CASSYMGYEQYF.